These T cell receptor beta chains were read from a single sample in a study of OX40 agonist ivuxolimab in advanced cancers. Assay used: immunoSEQ multiplex PCR; TCRdb lists only in-frame clones, some missing. Of 96,000 or so clones in the sample, approximately 80% are singletons; the top ten hold around 5.5%. This sample comprised CD4+ or CD8+ T cells sorted from blood, obtained in a trial of the OX40 agonist ivuxolimab. These receptor sequences come from an adult with an advanced solid tumor such as melanoma, head and neck, liver or kidney cancer. CDR3s include the opening cysteine and the closing phenylalanine or tryptophan. The order of the fields is CDR3 protein, V gene, D gene, J gene. The D gene is left open where the match is weak.

CASSYPGTGQGYTF	TRBV6-6	TRBD1	TRBJ1-2
CASSRGTSVETQYF	TRBV19	-	TRBJ2-5
CAISESTRGSYTQYF	TRBV10-3	-	TRBJ2-3
CASSLGDSGANVLTF	TRBV4-2	-	TRBJ2-6
CASSPRSGGTGELFF	TRBV7-7	TRBD2	TRBJ2-2
CATSASRAGELFF	TRBV15	-	TRBJ2-2
CASSPLAGVPGEQYF	TRBV19	TRBD2	-
CASSYGSSYNEQFF	TRBV6-5	-	TRBJ2-1
CASSPTRTSGSRVSYNEQFF	TRBV5-1	TRBD2	TRBJ2-1
CASSQGQGTTEAFF	TRBV5-1	TRBD1	TRBJ1-1
CASSPDRSGGYTF	TRBV7-9	-	TRBJ1-2
CASSLAEGWDEKLFF	TRBV5-1	-	TRBJ1-4
CASSTDRGAYEQYF	TRBV19	TRBD1	TRBJ2-7
CAGQGSGRGTGELFF	TRBV2	TRBD2	TRBJ2-2
CASTETGTGSSPLHF	TRBV19	TRBD1	TRBJ1-6
CASSLEGEQYF	TRBV4-1	-	TRBJ2-7
CAWSVPWLGTQYF	TRBV30	-	TRBJ2-3
CASSPAGAGNQPQHF	TRBV27	-	TRBJ1-5
CASSGGPGIAKNIQYF	TRBV2	-	TRBJ2-4
CASSVGDMAYEQYF	TRBV9	-	TRBJ2-7
CASSFTGTSGNTIYF	TRBV5-6	-	TRBJ1-3
CASSLAGTGYGYTF	TRBV7-9	-	TRBJ1-2
CACARTGTGGLPYGYTF	TRBV30	-	TRBJ1-2
CATKTGTTVMNTEAFF	TRBV5-1	-	TRBJ1-1
CASSTGQDSGNTIYF	TRBV19	-	TRBJ1-3
CASSYSRFSTEAFF	TRBV6-5	-	TRBJ1-1
CASSPAGYNEKLFF	TRBV5-1	-	TRBJ1-4
CASSQSIQGFSYEQYF	TRBV4-2	-	TRBJ2-7
CASSLNSGGAYNEQFF	TRBV7-2	TRBD2	TRBJ2-1
CASSLFQGNSPLHF	TRBV4-1	-	TRBJ1-6
CATHRDRDYYGYTF	TRBV19	TRBD1	TRBJ1-2
CASSFSFRDRSYEQYF	TRBV7-9	TRBD1	TRBJ2-7
CASTGGSIQPQHF	TRBV19	TRBD1	TRBJ1-5
CASSLDRGQQPQHF	TRBV18	TRBD1	TRBJ1-5
CASSPPSSGAYEQYF	TRBV18	TRBD2	TRBJ2-7
CASSPSTTGELFF	TRBV7-9	-	TRBJ2-2
CASSLWDRGLSGANVLTF	TRBV7-9	TRBD1	TRBJ2-6
CAWSTTGRGYGYTF	TRBV30	-	TRBJ1-2
CASSIRLNTEAFF	TRBV19	-	TRBJ1-1
CASSSNFEQYF	TRBV7-2	-	TRBJ2-7
CASSPLDDTPEQYF	TRBV7-9	-	TRBJ2-7
CASSPGQETQYF	TRBV18	-	TRBJ2-5
CASSPGLAGVSEQFF	TRBV6-1	TRBD2	TRBJ2-1
CARRTLIQYF	TRBV21-1	-	TRBJ2-4
CASSAGLNEKLFF	TRBV5-1	-	TRBJ1-4
CASSIYGGEQYF	TRBV19	-	TRBJ2-7
CSVEFYDEQYF	TRBV29-1	-	TRBJ2-7